Listed here is a single T cell receptor (beta chain). Its antigen specificity is not known. Per-base quality was not reported, and no clone a single base away is much larger than it. The source of the sample is a study of blood T cells in healthy people across ages (dated by TCRdb to the mid-2010s). Background on the whole study: In model experiments, roughly one uniquely barcoded TCR beta cDNA molecule per two T cells was captured by template switching. Age-related changes in TCR beta repertoire diversity were measured in the study by deep sequencing normalized with unique cDNA molecular identifiers. Donors were grouped into four age groups: young (average 16 years), middle-aged (39), aged (62) and long-lived (82). To avoid experimental bias, donors of different ages were distributed randomly across sequencing lanes. The study analyzed two additional independent replicas of 1 million unique cDNA reads from the same blood draw for two donors, one aged 18 to 29 and one aged 80 or older. The research as a whole found: Compared with the aged group, more naive CD4+ T cells, fewer expanded clones and increased TCR diversity were shown by the long-lived group, suggesting age selection. The percentage of naive T cells measured by flow cytometry correlated strongly with observed TCR beta diversity. As age increased, observed TCR beta diversity per million T cells dropped in a roughly linear way, and a significant reduction was already evident by age about 36. Estimates of total diversity based on one million sequenced T cells were considered lower bounds and underestimates. Donor CMV infection status was unknown, potentially confounding age-related changes in expanded clonotypes. Since profiling was done on bulk unsorted PBMCs, naive and antigen-experienced compartments could not be conclusively compared.

Library creation used 5' RACE. Reads for this sample came from an Illumina HiSeq 2500. The second PCR ran for about 7 to 11 cycles and used a J-beta primer mix along with a sample-barcoded 5' primer. A template-switch 5' adaptor carrying 12 random nucleotides introduced a unique molecular identifier onto each TCR beta cDNA molecule. Each sample yielded at least 3 million CDR3-containing paired-end reads. All of the RNA was converted into first-strand cDNA using the Mint cDNA synthesis kit, with a TRBC-specific oligonucleotide serving as the primer. All cDNA was treated with uracil-DNA glycosylase and then went through a first 18-cycle PCR with the universal primers M1SS and BC2_uni_R. The study's processing was this. Normalization of each sample was performed by random selection of 1 million high-quality reads, each carrying a distinct molecular identifier. Reads sharing molecular identifiers were discarded rather than binned into consensus sequences. MiTCR, with a Q25 quality threshold and the strictest error-elimination algorithm, was used for CDR3 identification, clonotype clustering and error correction. A nonparametric unseen species model with Euler transformation was used to estimate a lower bound on total TCR beta diversity. The raw public reads went through TCRdb reprocessing: fastp at Q25, MiXCR clone calling, in-frame beta chains kept. Rows with one shared CDR3 protein collapse into an entry with the most common genes and DNA. TCRdb's processing, not the authors', yielded these V and J calls. For this sample there are over 1,200,000 distinct CDR3 sequences; approximately 59% appear just once. Clones ranked in the top ten supply under 8.5% of the sample.

The roughly 38 donors, aged roughly 6 to 100 years, were systemically healthy Caucasian individuals from Russia. Each donor gave approximately 9.4 milliliters of peripheral blood, drawn into EDTA-treated Vacutainer tubes. Ficoll-Paque density-gradient centrifugation was used to isolate PBMCs, with at least 6 million obtained per sample. Trizol reagent was used to extract total RNA from PBMCs, with at least 5.5 micrograms per sample. Naive CD45RAhigh/CD27high T cell percentages were measured by flow cytometry on a PBMC aliquot from every donor. V is pruned by 4 bases and J by 0 bases, leaving 6 bases of the junction without a gene match. The CDR3 holds 17 amino acids from the cysteine to the phenylalanine. The retained sequence is limited to the CDR3, 51 bases, with the frame set at the first base. CDR1 LGHNA and CDR2 YSLEER are derived from the germline V gene.

Sequenced: blood. This TCR was recovered from a man aged 18 to 29 in good health. The sequence links TRBV4-3 to TRBJ2-3, with 11 bases aligning to TRBD2. The nucleotide sequence reads as follows: TGCGCCAGCAGCCCAGGACTAGCGGGTCCTAGCACAGATACGCAGTATTTT. This is translated as CASSPGLAGPSTDTQYF.